The rows below give T cell receptor beta chains drawn from one sample of a study of blood T cells in healthy people across ages. In TCRdb, the 5' RACE reads were re-called with MiXCR into one record per CDR3 protein. This table holds roughly 1.9 million distinct CDR3 sequences, 30% to 40% found once. Sample: blood. These receptors originate from a human donor in good health. The CDR3 runs from the conserved cysteine through the conserved F or W. D genes are given only for firm matches. Expanded clones get a size class; other rows say once, few or many, or leave the size out.

d_call j_call clone_size v_call cdr3_nt cdr3_aa
NA TRBJ2-3 once TRBV27 TGTGCCAGCAGTTTATCTCGACCGCAGGGCACAGATACGCAGTATTTT CASSLSRPQGTDTQYF
TRBD2 TRBJ2-1 NA TRBV4-3 TGCGCCAGCAGCCCGGTCTGGGGGGGAGACAATGAGCAGTTCTTC CASSPVWGGDNEQFF
TRBD1 TRBJ2-7 NA TRBV5-1 TGCGCCAGCGGTAACAGGGGTTACGAGCAGTACTTC CASGNRGYEQYF
NA TRBJ2-3 few TRBV2 TGTGCCAGCAGTGATCCACGAGAGACAGATACGCAGTATTTT CASSDPRETDTQYF
NA TRBJ2-1 few TRBV20-1 TGCAGTGCTAATCGGGGGTCCAATGAGCAGTTCTTC CSANRGSNEQFF
TRBD1 TRBJ1-2 NA TRBV6-5 TGTGCCAGCAGCAAGGGAGGGGGCACTAACTATGGCTACACCTTC CASSKGGGTNYGYTF
NA TRBJ1-1 NA TRBV28 TGTGCCAGCAGTAATATCCCGGGATTCATGAACACTGAAGCTTTCTTT CASSNIPGFMNTEAFF
TRBD2 TRBJ2-7 NA TRBV4-1 TGCGCCAGCAACCAACACTTGGGACTAGGGGCGTCGGCCCAGTACTTC CASNQHLGLGASAQYF
NA TRBJ2-1 NA TRBV18 TGTGCCAGCTCACTCACAGGTTTTGATGAGCAGTTCTTC CASSLTGFDEQFF
NA TRBJ2-5 once TRBV5-5 TGTGCCAGCAGCTTGGCCGGTCAGTCCGGGACCCAGTACTTC CASSLAGQSGTQYF
NA TRBJ2-3 NA TRBV20-1 TGCAGTGCACGCCCAGACCTGCGCGATACGCAGTATTTT CSARPDLRDTQYF
NA TRBJ1-4 NA TRBV25-1 TGTGCCAGCAGTCGCGATAGGGGGAGTCTTGAAAAACTGTTTTTT CASSRDRGSLEKLFF
NA TRBJ2-7 NA TRBV27 TGTGCCAGCAGTCCTAGACGCCCTAACTACGAGCAGTACTTC CASSPRRPNYEQYF
NA TRBJ2-5 NA TRBV7-6 TGTGCCAGCAGCTTTTATTTGGGGCAAGAGACCCAGTACTTC CASSFYLGQETQYF
TRBD1 TRBJ1-2 NA TRBV12-3/TRBV12-4 TGTGCCAGCAGTTTAGTTAGCTGGGGACAGGGGGCAGAGTATGGCTACACCTTC CASSLVSWGQGAEYGYTF
TRBD1 TRBJ1-2 NA TRBV12-3/TRBV12-4 TGTGCCAGCAGTTTTCAGGGGGGTGGGGGCTATGGCTACACCTTC CASSFQGGGGYGYTF
TRBD2 TRBJ2-3 NA TRBV5-1 TGCGCCAGCAGCCTGACTAGCGGGGGCGGTCCGGATACGCAGTATTTT CASSLTSGGGPDTQYF
TRBD2 TRBJ2-4 NA TRBV20-1 TGCAGTGCTAGAGGTTCTAGCGGGGGGAGGTACTTC CSARGSSGGRYF